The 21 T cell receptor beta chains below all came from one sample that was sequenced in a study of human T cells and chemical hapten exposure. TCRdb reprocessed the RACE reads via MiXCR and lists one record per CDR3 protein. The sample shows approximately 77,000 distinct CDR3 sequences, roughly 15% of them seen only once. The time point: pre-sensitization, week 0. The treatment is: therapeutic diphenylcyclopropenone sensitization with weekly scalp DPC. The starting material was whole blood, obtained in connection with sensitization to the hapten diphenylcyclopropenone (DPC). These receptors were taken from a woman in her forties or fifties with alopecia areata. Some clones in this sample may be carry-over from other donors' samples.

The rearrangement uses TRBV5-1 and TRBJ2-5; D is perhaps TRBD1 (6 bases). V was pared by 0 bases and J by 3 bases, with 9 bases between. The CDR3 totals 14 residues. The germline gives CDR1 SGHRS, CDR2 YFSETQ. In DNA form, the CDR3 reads TGCGCCAGCAGCTTGGGGGCAGGGGAAGAGACCCAGTACTTC. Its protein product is CASSLGAGEETQYF.

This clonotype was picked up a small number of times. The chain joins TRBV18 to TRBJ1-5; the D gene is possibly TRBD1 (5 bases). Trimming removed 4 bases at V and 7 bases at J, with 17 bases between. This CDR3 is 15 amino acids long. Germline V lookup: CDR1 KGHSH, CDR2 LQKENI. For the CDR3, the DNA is TGTGCCAGCTCACAGGGACTGTTGAGGGACCAGCCCCAGCATTTT. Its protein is CASSQGLLRDQPQHF.

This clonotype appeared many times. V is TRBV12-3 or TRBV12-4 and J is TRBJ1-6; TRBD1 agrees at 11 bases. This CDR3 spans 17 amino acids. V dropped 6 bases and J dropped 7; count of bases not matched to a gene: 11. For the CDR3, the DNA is TGTGCCAGCAGCCCCTCACGGACAGGGGGCTTCAATTCACCCCTCCACTTT. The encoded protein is CASSPSRTGGFNSPLHF.

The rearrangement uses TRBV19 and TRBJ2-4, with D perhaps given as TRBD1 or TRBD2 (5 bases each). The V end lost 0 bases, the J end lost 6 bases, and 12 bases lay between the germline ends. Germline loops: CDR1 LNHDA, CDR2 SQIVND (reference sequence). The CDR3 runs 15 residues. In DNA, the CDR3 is TGTGCCAGTAGTATAGATTGGGGGACCCGAAACATTCAGTACTTC. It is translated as CASSIDWGTRNIQYF.

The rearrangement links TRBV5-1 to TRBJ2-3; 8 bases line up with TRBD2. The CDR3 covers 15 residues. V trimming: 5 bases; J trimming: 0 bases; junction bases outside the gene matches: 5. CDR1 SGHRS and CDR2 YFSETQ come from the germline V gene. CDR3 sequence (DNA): TGCGCCAGCAGAAGACTAGCGACTAGCACAGATACGCAGTATTTT. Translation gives CASRRLATSTDTQYF.

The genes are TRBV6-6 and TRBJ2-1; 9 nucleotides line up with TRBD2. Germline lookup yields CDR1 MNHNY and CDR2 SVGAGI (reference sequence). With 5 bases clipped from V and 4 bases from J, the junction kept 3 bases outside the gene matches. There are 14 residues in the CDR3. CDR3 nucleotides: TGTGCCAGCAGTACCAGCGGGGGGTACAATGAGCAGTTCTTC. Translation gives CASSTSGGYNEQFF.

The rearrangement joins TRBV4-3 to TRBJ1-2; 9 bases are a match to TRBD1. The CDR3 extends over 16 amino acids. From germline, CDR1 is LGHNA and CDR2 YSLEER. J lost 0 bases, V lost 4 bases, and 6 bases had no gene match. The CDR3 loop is CASSRTQGAPNYGYTF. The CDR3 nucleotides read TGCGCCAGCAGCCGTACACAGGGGGCCCCTAACTATGGCTACACCTTC.

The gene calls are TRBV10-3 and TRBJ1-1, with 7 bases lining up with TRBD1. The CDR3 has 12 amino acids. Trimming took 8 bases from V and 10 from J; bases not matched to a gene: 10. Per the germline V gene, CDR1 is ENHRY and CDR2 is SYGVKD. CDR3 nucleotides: TGTGCCATCGGGGACCCCAGGGGGGCAGCTTTCTTT. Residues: CAIGDPRGAAFF.

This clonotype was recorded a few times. The CDR3 nucleotides are TGTGCCAGCTCACCCTCTAGCGGGAAGGCCTACAATGAGCAGTTCTTC. The encoded protein is CASSPSSGKAYNEQFF. V usage is TRBV18 and J usage is TRBJ2-1; 9 nucleotides align to TRBD2. The germline V gene has CDR1 KGHSH and CDR2 LQKENI. The V segment lost 3 bases and the J segment 2 bases; nucleotides outside the gene matches: 5. The CDR3 length is 16 residues. Supplemented by reference TRBV18 and TRBJ2-1, the full variable domain reads NAGVMQNPRHLVRRRGQEARLRCSPMKGHSHVYWYRQLPEEGLKFMVYLQKENIIDESGMPKERFSAEFPKEGPSILRIQQVVRGDSAAYFCASSPSSGKAYNEQFFGPGTRLTVL.

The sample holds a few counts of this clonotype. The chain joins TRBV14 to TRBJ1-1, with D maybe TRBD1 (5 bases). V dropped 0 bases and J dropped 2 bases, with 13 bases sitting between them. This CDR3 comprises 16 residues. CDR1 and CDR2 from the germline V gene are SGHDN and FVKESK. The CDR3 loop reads CASSQELIGVNTEAFF. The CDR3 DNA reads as TGTGCCAGCAGCCAAGAATTGATAGGGGTCAACACTGAAGCTTTCTTT.

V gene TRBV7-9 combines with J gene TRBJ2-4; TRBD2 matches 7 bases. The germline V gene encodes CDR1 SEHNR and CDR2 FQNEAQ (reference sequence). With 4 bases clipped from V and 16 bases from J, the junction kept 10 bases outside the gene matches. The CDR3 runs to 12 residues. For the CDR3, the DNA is TGTGCCAGCAGCTCCGTCGGGGGGAAAGATTACTTC. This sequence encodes CASSSVGGKDYF. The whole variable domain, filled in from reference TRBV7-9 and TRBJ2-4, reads DTGVSQNPRHKITKRGQNVTFRCDPISEHNRLYWYRQTLGQGPEFLTYFQNEAQLEKSRLLSDRFSAERPKGSFSTLEIQRTEQGDSAMYLCASSSVGGKDYFGAGTRLSVL.

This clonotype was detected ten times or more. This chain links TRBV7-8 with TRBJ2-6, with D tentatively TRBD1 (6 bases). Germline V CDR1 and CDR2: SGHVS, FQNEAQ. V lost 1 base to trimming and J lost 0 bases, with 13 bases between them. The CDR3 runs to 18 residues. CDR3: CASSLDTGTSSGANVLTF. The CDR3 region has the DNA TGTGCCAGCAGCTTAGACACAGGGACGAGCTCTGGGGCCAACGTCCTGACTTTC.

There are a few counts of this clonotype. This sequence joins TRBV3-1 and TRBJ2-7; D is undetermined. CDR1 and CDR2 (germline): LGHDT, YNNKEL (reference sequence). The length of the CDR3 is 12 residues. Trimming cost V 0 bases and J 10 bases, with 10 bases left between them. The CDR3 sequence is CASSQDRVRQYF. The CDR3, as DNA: TGTGCCAGCAGCCAAGATAGGGTGAGACAGTACTTC.

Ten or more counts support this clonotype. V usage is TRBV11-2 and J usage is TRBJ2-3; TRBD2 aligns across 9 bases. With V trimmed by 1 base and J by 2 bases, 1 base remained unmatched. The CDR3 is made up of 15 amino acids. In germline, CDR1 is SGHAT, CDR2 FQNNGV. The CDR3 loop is CASSLGLADTDTQYF. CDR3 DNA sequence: TGTGCCAGCAGCTTAGGACTAGCGGACACAGATACGCAGTATTTT.

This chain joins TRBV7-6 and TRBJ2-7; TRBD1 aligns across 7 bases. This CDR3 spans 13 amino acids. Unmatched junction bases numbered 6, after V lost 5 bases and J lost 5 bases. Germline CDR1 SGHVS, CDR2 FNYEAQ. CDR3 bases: TGTGCCAGCAGCAAGAGGGGGCTAGACGAGCAGTACTTC. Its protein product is CASSKRGLDEQYF. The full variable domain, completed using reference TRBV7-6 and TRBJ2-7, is GAGVSQSPRYKVTKRGQDVALRCDPISGHVSLYWYRQALGQGPEFLTYFNYEAQQDKSGLPNDRFSAERPEGSISTLTIQRTEQRDSAMYRCASSKRGLDEQYFGPGTRLTVT.

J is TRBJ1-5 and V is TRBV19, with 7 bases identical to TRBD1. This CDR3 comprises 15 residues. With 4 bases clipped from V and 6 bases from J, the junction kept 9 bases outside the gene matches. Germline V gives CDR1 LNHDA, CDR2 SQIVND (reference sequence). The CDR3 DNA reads TGTGCCAGTAGTACTCCCCAGGGGGGAGGTCAGCCCCAGCATTTT. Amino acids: CASSTPQGGGQPQHF.

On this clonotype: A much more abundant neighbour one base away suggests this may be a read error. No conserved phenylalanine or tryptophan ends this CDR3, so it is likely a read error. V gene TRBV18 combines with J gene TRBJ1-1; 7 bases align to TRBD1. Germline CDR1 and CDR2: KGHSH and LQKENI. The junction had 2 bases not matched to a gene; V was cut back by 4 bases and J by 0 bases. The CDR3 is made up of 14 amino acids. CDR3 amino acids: CASSLQGMNTEAFL. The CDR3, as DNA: TGTGCCAGCTCACTACAGGGGATGAACACTGAAGCTTTCTTA.

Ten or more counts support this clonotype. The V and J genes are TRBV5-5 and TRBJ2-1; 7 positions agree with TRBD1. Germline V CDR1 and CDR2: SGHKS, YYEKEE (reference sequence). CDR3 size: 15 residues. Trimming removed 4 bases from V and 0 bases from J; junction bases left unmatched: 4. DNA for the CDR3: TGTGCCAGCAGCATGGGACAGCGCTCCTACAATGAGCAGTTCTTC. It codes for CASSMGQRSYNEQFF.

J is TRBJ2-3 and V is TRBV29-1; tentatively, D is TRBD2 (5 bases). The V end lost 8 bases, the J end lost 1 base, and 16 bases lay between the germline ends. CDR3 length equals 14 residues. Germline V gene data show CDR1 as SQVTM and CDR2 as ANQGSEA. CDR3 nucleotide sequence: TGCAGCAAGAAGGAGGACCGGGGCACAGATACGCAGTATTTT. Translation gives CSKKEDRGTDTQYF.

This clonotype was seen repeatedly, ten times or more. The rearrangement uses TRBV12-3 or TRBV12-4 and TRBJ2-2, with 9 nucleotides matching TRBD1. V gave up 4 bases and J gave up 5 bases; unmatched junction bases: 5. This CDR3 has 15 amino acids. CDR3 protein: CASSSGQGGTGELFF. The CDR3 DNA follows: TGTGCCAGCAGTTCGGGACAGGGTGGGACCGGGGAGCTGTTTTTT.

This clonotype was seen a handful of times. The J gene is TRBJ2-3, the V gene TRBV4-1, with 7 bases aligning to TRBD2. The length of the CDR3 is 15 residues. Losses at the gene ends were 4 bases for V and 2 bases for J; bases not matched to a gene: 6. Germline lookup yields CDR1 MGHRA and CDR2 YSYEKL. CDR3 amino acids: CASSPAGALTDTQYF. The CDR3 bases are TGCGCCAGCAGCCCGGCGGGAGCCCTCACAGATACGCAGTATTTT.